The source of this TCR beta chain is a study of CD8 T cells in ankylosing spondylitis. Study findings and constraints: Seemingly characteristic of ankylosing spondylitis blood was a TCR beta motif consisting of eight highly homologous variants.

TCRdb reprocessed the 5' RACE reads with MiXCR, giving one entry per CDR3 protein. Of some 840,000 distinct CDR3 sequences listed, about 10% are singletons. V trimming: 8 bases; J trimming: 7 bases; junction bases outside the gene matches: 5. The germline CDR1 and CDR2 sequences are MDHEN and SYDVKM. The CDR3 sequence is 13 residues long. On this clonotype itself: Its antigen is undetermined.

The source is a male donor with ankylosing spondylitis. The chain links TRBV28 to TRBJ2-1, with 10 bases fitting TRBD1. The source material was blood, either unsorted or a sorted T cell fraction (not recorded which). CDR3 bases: TGTGCCAGCCGGTGGACAGGGGGAAATGAGCAGTTCTTC. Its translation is CASRWTGGNEQFF.